This TCR beta chain originates from a study of blood T cell repertoires in COVID-19. Turning to the study itself: Researchers got acute and convalescent COVID-19 samples from the United States, Italy and Spain.

Assay used: immunoSEQ multiplex PCR; TCRdb lists only in-frame clones, some missing. The table lists roughly 200,000 clones, 87% of them singletons. The sample was peripheral blood. The clonotype comes from a woman younger than 35 who had recovered from COVID-19.

The CDR3 DNA sequence: TGTGCCAGCAGCTACACCACAGGGGATTATGGCTACACCTTC. Protein sequence: CASSYTTGDYGYTF. The rearrangement joins TRBV11-2 to TRBJ1-2, with 7 bases that match TRBD1. Germline CDR1 reads SGHAT; CDR2 reads FQNNGV. This CDR3 has 14 amino acids. V shed 4 bases and J 5 bases; nucleotides not matched to a gene: 7.